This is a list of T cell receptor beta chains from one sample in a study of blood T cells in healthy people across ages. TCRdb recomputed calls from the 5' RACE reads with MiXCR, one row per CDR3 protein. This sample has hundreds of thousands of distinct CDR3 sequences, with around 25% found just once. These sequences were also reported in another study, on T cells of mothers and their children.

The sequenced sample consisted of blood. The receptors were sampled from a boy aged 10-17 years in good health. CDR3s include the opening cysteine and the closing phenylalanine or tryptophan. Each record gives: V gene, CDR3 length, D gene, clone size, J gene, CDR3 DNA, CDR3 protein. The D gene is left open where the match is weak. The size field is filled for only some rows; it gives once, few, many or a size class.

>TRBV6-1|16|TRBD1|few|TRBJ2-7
TGTGCCAGCAGTATTATACTAGGGACAGGGTCGAGCGAGCAGTACTTC
CASSIILGTGSSEQYF
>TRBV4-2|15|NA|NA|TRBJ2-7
TGTGCCAGCAGCCAAGATTACCCAGGACTTGAGGAGCAGTACTTC
CASSQDYPGLEEQYF
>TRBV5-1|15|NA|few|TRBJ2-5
TGCGTCAGCAGCTTGAGGGCAGCGCGAGAAGAGACCCAGTACTTC
CVSSLRAAREETQYF
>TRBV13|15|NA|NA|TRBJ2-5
TGTGCCAGCAGCTCCTCGGGACCCTTCCTGGGGGAGCAGTACTTC
CASSSSGPFLGEQYF
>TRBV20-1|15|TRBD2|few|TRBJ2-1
TGCAGTGCTAGACCTCCTAGCGGGATGTACAGTGAACAGTTCTTC
CSARPPSGMYSEQFF
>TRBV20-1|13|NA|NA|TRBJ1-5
TGCAGTGCTAGAGGGGTAGGCAATCAGCCCCAGCATTTT
CSARGVGNQPQHF
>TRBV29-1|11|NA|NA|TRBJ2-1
TGCAGCGTGGGGTGGGTCGGTGAGCAGTTCTTC
CSVGWVGEQFF
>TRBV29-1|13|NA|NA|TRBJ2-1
TGCAGCGTTGGTCCCCGGGAGTGGGATGAGCAGTTCTTC
CSVGPREWDEQFF
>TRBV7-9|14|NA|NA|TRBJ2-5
TGTGCCAGCAGCCCCACGGGTGGGGAAGAGACCCAGTACTTC
CASSPTGGEETQYF
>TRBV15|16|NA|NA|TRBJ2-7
TGTGCCACCAGCAGGTCTAAAACAGGGAAAGAAAGCGAGCAGTACTTC
CATSRSKTGKESEQYF
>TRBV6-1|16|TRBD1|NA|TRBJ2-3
TGTGCCAGCAGCATCGGGACAGGGGGCGTATGGGATACGCAGTATTTT
CASSIGTGGVWDTQYF
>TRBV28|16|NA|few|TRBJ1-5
TGTGCCAGCAGGTCACAGGGAGCGAAGAGAAATCAGCCCCAGCATTTT
CASRSQGAKRNQPQHF
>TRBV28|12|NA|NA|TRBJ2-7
TGTGCCAGCACCACGGAGGGGTACGAGCAGTACTTC
CASTTEGYEQYF
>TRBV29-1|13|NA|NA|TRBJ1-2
TGCAGCGTTGATTGGGGGGAGACCGGTGGCTACACCTTC
CSVDWGETGGYTF
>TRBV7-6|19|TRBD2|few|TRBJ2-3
TGTGCCAGCAGCTCAGAACTCACTAGCGGCTTCTCTAGCACAGATACGCAGTATTTT
CASSSELTSGFSSTDTQYF
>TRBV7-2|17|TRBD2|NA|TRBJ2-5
TGTGCCAGCAGCCTCCCGACTAGCGGGAGGGCCGGCGAGACCCAGTACTTC
CASSLPTSGRAGETQYF
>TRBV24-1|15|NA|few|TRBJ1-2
TGTGCCACCAGTGATGTCGGGGTCGGCAGGGACGGCTACACCTTC
CATSDVGVGRDGYTF
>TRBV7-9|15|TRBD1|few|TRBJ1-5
TGTGCCAGCAGCCCCTGGGACAGGCCAGATCAGCCCCAGCATTTT
CASSPWDRPDQPQHF
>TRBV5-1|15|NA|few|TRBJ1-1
TGCGCCAGCAGCTTGGACGTCCTCCTCGGCGGGGAAGCTTTCTTT
CASSLDVLLGGEAFF
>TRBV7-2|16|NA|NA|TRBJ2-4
TGTGCCAGCAGCTTAGTCGGGGGCCTAGCCAAAAACATTCAGTACTTC
CASSLVGGLAKNIQYF
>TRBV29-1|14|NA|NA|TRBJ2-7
TGCAGCGTTGTGTTGGGGGCGGAAGGTTACGAGCAGTACTTC
CSVVLGAEGYEQYF
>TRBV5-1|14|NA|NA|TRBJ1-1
TGCGCCAGCAGCCCGGGTGGGTACAGGAGTGAAGCTTTCTTT
CASSPGGYRSEAFF
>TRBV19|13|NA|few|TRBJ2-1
TGCGCCAGCAGCCCGGAGGCATACAATGAGCAGTTCTTC
CASSPEAYNEQFF
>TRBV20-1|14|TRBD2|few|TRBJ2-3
TGCAGTCATGCTAGCGGGGAGGGTACAGATACGCAGTATTTT
CSHASGEGTDTQYF
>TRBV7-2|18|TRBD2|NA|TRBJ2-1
TGTGCCAGCAGCTTAGACCCAGATGGGGAGGGGTCGTACAATGAGCAGTTCTTC
CASSLDPDGEGSYNEQFF
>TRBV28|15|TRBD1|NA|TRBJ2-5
TGTGCCAGCAGTTCGCCATGGACAGGGCTTGAGACCCAGTACTTC
CASSSPWTGLETQYF
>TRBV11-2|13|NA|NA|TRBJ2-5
TGTGCCAGCAGCCATTGGACAGAAGAGACCCAGTACTTC
CASSHWTEETQYF
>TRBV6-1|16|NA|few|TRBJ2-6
TGTGCCAGCAGTCGAGTCCAGGACTCTGGGGCCAACGTCCTGACTTTC
CASSRVQDSGANVLTF
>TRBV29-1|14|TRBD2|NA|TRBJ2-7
TGCAGCGTTGATGCGGGGGACTCCTCCTACGAGCAGTACTTC
CSVDAGDSSYEQYF
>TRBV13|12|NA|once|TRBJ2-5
TGTGCCAGCGGGAGCAGGTCAGAGACCCAGTACTTC
CASGSRSETQYF
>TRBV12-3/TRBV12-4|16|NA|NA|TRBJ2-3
TGTGCCAGCAGTTCCCGCCGACGGGGACTCACAGATACGCAGTATTTT
CASSSRRRGLTDTQYF
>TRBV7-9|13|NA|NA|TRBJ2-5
TGTGCCAGCAGCTTAATCGGACAGGAGGGCCAGTACTTC
CASSLIGQEGQYF
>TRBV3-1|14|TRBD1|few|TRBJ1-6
TGTGCCAGCAGCTCGGGACAGAAGAATTCACCCCTCCACTTT
CASSSGQKNSPLHF
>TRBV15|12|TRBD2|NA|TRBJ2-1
TGTGCCACCCGGGGGGGGGACAATGAGCAGTTCTTC
CATRGGDNEQFF
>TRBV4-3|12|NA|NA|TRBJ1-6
TGCGCCAGCAGCCAACTCGGGGAGCCCCTCCACTTT
CASSQLGEPLHF
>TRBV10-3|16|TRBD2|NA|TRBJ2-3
TGTGCCATCAGTGGTTCTCTAGCGGGGCCCACAGATACGCAGTATTTT
CAISGSLAGPTDTQYF
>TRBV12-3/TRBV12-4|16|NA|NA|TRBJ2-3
TGTGCCAGCAGCTCCCCTCCAGGGGTGAGCACAGATACGCAGTATTTT
CASSSPPGVSTDTQYF
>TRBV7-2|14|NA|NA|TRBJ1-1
TGTGCCAGCAGCTTCGGGCACCCGAACACTGAAGCTTTCTTT
CASSFGHPNTEAFF
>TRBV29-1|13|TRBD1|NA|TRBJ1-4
TGCAGCGCCTACCGGGACAGGAATGAAAAACTGTTTTTT
CSAYRDRNEKLFF
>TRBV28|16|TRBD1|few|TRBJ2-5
TGTGCCAGCAGTATATTAGGACAGGGTTCCCTGGGGACCCAGTACTTC
CASSILGQGSLGTQYF
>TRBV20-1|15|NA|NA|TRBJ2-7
TGCAATGCTAGAGAGGAAAGGGGACTTGTTTACGAGCAGTACTTC
CNAREERGLVYEQYF
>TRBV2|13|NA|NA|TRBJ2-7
TGTGCCAGCAGGCTAGACCACTCCTACGAGCAGTACTTC
CASRLDHSYEQYF
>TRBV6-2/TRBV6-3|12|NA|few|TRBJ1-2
TGTGCCAGCGTTGGGACCTCGGGTGGCTACACCTTC
CASVGTSGGYTF
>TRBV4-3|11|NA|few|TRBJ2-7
TGCGCCGGCAGCCAAGGGGGCGAGCAGTACTTC
CAGSQGGEQYF
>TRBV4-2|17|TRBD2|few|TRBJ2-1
TGTGCTAGCAGCCAAGTTGGGACTAGCGGCTCCTACAATGAGCAGTTCTTC
CASSQVGTSGSYNEQFF
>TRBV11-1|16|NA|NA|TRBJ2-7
TGTGCCAGCAGCTTAGATGAGGGCCCACGTTCCTACGAGCAGTACTTC
CASSLDEGPRSYEQYF
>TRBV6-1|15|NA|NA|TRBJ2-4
TGTGCCAGCAGTGGACTACTACTAGCCAAAAACATTCAGTACTTC
CASSGLLLAKNIQYF
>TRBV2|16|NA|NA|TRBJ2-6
TGTGCCAGCAGTTCTCCAGCCCGCTCTGGGGCCAACGTCCTGACTTTC
CASSSPARSGANVLTF
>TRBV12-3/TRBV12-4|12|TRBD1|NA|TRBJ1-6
TGTGCCAGCAGTTCCAGGGGGTCACCCCTCCACTTT
CASSSRGSPLHF
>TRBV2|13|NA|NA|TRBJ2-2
TGTGCCAGCAGTGGAGAGAACACCGGGGAGCTGTTTTTT
CASSGENTGELFF
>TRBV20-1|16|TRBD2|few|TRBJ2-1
TGCAGTGCTAGAGATCTAGGGCTAGCGGCCTACAATGAGCAGTTCTTC
CSARDLGLAAYNEQFF
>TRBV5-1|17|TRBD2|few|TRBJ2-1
TGCGCCAGCAGCTTGCTGGCTAGCGGGAGCGGGTACAATGAGCAGTTCTTC
CASSLLASGSGYNEQFF
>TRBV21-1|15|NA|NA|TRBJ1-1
TGTGCCAGCAGCAAAGAGGGGGGTGGTTACACTGAAGCTTTCTTT
CASSKEGGGYTEAFF